This T cell receptor (beta chain) was sequenced during a study of cytomegalovirus exposure and HLA in healthy donors. At the level of the study: A data release that came early held some 84 million unique TCRs from HLA-typed donors.

Donors had nominal health at sampling but likely had unrecorded immune exposures. As regards this clone: Its antigen is currently unknown.

Germline CDR1 is MNHNS and CDR2 is SASEGT. The ends were cut back, 4 bases at V and 0 bases at J, with 14 bases in the middle. The length of the CDR3 is 16 residues. General study results and limits: Sequencing likely produced, as an artifact, a cluster of highly shared sequence variants. Relative to equally common others, HLA-associated TCR beta chains showed greater clonal expansion in a later analysis.

The PCR had 60 Vbeta and 13 Jbeta primers. Here immunoSEQ multiplex PCR was the method, and the copy in TCRdb shows in-frame clones only, minus some. The table lists 100,000 to 150,000 clones, around 82% of them singletons. The chain links TRBV6-1 to TRBJ2-3; TRBD2 is a possible D gene (7 bases). The sequence was collected from a man aged 35-49 years in good health and CMV-seronegative. Source material: PBMCs. CDR3 sequence: CASSGAGARSTDTQYF. CDR3 coding DNA: TGTGCCAGCAGTGGGGCGGGGGCGCGGAGCACAGATACGCAGTATTTT.